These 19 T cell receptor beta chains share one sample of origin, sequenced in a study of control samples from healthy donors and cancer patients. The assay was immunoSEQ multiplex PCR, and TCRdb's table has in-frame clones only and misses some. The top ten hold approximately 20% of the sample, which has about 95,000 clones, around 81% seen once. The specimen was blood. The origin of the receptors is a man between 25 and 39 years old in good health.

For the CDR3, the DNA is TGTGCCACCAGTGAGGGCGGCCGTAAGCAGTTCTTC. Its protein product is CATSEGGRKQFF. The chain is built from TRBV24-1 and TRBJ2-1, with unresolved D. The germline V gene has CDR1 KGHDR and CDR2 SFDVKD. The CDR3 covers 12 residues. The V end was cut by 4 bases, the J end by 11 bases, with 11 bases between.

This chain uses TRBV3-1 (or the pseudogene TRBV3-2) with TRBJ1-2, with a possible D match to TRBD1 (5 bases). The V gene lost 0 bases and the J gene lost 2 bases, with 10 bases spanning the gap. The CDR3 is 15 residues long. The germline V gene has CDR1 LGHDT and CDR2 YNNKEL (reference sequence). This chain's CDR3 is CASSQDVEGNYGYTF. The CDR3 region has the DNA TGTGCCAGCAGCCAAGACGTGGAGGGGAACTATGGCTACACCTTC.

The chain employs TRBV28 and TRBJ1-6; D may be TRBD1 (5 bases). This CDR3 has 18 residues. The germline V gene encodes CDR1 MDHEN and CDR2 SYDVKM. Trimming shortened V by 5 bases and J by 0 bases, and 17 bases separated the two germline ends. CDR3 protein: CASSKSAGLGSYNSPLHF. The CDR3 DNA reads TGTGCCAGCAGTAAATCTGCAGGGTTGGGCTCCTATAATTCACCCCTCCACTTT.

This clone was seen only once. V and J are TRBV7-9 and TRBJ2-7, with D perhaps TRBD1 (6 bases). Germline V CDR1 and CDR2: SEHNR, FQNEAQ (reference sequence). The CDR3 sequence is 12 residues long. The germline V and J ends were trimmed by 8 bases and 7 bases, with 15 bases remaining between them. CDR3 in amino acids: CASVDRLREQYF. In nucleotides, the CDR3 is TGTGCCAGCGTTGACAGGTTGAGGGAGCAGTACTTC.

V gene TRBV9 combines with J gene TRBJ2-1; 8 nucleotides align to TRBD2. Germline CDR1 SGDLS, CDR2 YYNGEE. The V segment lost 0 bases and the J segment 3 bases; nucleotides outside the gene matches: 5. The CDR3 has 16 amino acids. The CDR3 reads CASSVGASGYYNEQFF. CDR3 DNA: TGTGCCAGCAGCGTAGGGGCTAGCGGGTACTACAATGAGCAGTTCTTC.

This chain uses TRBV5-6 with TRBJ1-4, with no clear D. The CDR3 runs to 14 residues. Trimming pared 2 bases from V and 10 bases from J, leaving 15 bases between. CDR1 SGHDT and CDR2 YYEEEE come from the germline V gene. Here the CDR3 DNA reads TGTGCCAGCAGCTTTCAACACACCGGCGGAAAACTGTTTTTT. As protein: CASSFQHTGGKLFF.

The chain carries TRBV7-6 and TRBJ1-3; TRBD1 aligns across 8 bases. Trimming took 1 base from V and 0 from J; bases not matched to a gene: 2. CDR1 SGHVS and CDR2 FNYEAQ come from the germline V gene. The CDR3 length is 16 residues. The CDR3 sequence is CASSLGTGYSGNTIYF. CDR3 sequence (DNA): TGTGCCAGCAGCTTAGGGACAGGGTACTCTGGAAACACCATATATTTT. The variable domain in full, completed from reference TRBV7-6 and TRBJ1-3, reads GAGVSQSPRYKVTKRGQDVALRCDPISGHVSLYWYRQALGQGPEFLTYFNYEAQQDKSGLPNDRFSAERPEGSISTLTIQRTEQRDSAMYRCASSLGTGYSGNTIYFGEGSWLTVV.

The CDR3 loop reads CAWSDGGAIDTQYF. Here the CDR3 DNA reads TGTGCCTGGAGTGATGGGGGGGCGATTGATACGCAGTATTTT. The rearrangement uses TRBV30 and TRBJ2-3; a possible D gene is TRBD2 (7 bases). The CDR3 loop spans 14 amino acids. Germline V gene data show CDR1 as GTSNPN and CDR2 as SVGIG (reference sequence). Deletions cut 1 base from V and 6 bases from J, with 14 bases between. Variable domain in full (rest from reference TRBV30 and TRBJ2-3): SQTIHQWPATLVQPVGSPLSLECTVEGTSNPNLYWYRQAAGRGLQLLFYSVGIGQISSEVPQNLSASRPQDRQFILSSKKLLLSDSGFYLCAWSDGGAIDTQYFGPGTRLTVL.

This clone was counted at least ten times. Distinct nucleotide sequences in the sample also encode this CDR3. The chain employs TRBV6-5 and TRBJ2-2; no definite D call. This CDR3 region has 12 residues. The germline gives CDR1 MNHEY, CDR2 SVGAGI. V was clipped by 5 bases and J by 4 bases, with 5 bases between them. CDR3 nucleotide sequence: TGTGCCAGCAGTCGGGCCACCGGGGAGCTGTTTTTT. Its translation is CASSRATGELFF.

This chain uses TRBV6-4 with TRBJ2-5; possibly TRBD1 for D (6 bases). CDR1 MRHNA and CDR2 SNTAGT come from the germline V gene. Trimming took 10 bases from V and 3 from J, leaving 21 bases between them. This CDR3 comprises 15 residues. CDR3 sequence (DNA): TGTGCCAACCAACCGGGACAAAATAGGGAAGAGACCCAGTACTTC. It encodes CANQPGQNREETQYF.

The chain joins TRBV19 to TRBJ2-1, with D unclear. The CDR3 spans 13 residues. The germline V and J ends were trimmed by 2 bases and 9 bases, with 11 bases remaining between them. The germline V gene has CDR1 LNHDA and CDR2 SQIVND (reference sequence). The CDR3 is CASSISPRSEQFF. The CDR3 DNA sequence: TGTGCCAGTAGTATATCCCCCCGGAGTGAGCAGTTCTTC.

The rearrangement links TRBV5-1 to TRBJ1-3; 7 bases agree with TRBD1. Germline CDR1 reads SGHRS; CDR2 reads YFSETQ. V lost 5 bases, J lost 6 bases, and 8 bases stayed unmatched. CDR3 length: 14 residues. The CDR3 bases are TGCGCCAGCAGTTCTACAGGGGTGGAAAACACCATATATTTT. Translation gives CASSSTGVENTIYF. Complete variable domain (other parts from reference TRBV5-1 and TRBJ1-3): KAGVTQTPRYLIKTRGQQVTLSCSPISGHRSVSWYQQTPGQGLQFLFEYFSETQRNKGNFPGRFSGRQFSNSRSEMNVSTLELGDSALYLCASSSTGVENTIYFGEGSWLTVV.

The CDR3 reads CASSPPGGTPYEQYF. CDR3 DNA sequence: TGTGCCAGCTCACCACCAGGAGGGACCCCCTACGAGCAGTACTTC. This chain joins TRBV18 and TRBJ2-7; D perhaps matches TRBD2 (6 bases). V was trimmed by 0 bases and J by 2 bases, leaving 11 bases between them. Germline V gene data show CDR1 as KGHSH and CDR2 as LQKENI. The CDR3 spans 15 residues.

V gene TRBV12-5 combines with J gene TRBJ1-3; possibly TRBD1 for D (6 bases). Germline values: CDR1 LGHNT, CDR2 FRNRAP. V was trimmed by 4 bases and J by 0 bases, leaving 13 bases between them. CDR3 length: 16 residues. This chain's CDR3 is CASGSRGPNSGNTIYF. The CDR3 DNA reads TGTGCTAGTGGTTCCCGGGGGCCCAACTCTGGAAACACCATATATTTT.

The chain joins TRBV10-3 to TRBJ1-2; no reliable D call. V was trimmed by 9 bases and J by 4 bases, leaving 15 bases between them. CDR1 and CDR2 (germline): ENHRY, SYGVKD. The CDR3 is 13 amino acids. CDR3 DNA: TGTGCCATTGGACTCCAAGGCGGCTATGGCTACACCTTC. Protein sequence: CAIGLQGGYGYTF.

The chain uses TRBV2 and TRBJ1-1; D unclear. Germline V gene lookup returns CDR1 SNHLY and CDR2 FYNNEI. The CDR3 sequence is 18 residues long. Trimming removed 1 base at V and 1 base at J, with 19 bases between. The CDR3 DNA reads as TGTGCCAGCAGTGAAGGGGAAGTGGGCCCCCCTGGGAACACTGAAGCTTTCTTT. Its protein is CASSEGEVGPPGNTEAFF.

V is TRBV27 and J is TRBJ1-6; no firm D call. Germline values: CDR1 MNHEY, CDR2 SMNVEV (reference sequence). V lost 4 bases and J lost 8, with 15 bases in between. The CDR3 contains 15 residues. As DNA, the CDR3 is TGTGCCAGCAGTTCGACTCCTACTCGGCATTCACCCCTCCACTTT. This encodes CASSSTPTRHSPLHF.

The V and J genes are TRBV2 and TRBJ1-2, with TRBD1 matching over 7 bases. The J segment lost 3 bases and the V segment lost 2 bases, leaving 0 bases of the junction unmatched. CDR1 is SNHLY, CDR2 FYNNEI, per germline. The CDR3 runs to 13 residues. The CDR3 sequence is CASSEQGDYGYTF. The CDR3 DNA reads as TGTGCCAGCAGTGAACAGGGGGACTATGGCTACACCTTC.

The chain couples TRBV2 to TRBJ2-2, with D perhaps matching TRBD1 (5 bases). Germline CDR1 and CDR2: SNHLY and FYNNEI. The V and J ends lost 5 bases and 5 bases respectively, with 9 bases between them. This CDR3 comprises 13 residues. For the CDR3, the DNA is TGTGCCAGCAGTCAGGGTGGAACCGGGGAGCTGTTTTTT. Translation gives CASSQGGTGELFF. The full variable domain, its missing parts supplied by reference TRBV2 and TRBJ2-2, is EPEVTQTPSHQVTQMGQEVILRCVPISNHLYFYWYRQILGQKVEFLVSFYNNEISEKSEIFDDQFSVERPDGSNFTLKIRSTKLEDSAMYFCASSQGGTGELFFGEGSRLTVL.